Below, 28 T cell receptor beta chains from the same sample are listed, as sequenced in a study of control samples from healthy donors and cancer patients. The table came from immunoSEQ multiplex PCR; TCRdb's copy has only in-frame clones and leaves some out. Here the sample spans about 130,000 clones, over 75% being singletons. Sequenced material: blood. The receptors stem from a man aged 18 to 30 in good health.

The chain carries TRBV5-1 and TRBJ2-1; 9 nucleotides match TRBD2. Germline assignment: CDR1 SGHRS and CDR2 YFSETQ. The CDR3 has 16 residues. V lost 2 bases to trimming and J lost 6 bases; unmatched junction nucleotides: 9. The CDR3 spells CASSLLAGRRGNEQFF. The CDR3 DNA reads TGCGCCAGCAGCTTACTAGCGGGTAGGAGAGGCAATGAGCAGTTCTTC.

The J gene is TRBJ1-1, the V gene TRBV2, with 11 bases fitting TRBD1. V was clipped by 6 bases and J by 1 base; unmatched bases: 4. CDR1 is SNHLY, CDR2 FYNNEI, per germline. The CDR3 length is 15 residues. The CDR3 is CASSPGQGANTEAFF. DNA for the CDR3: TGTGCCAGCAGCCCCGGACAGGGGGCGAACACTGAAGCTTTCTTT.

This clone occurred once. This chain connects TRBV10-1 to TRBJ2-3; 12 nucleotides line up with TRBD2. The CDR3 is 18 amino acids. Germline-derived CDR1 and CDR2 are WNHNN and SYGVQD (reference sequence). Trimming removed 1 base from V and 4 bases from J; junction bases left unmatched: 9. In DNA form, the CDR3 reads TGCGCCAGCAGTGAGTTAAATGGAGCTAGCGGGAGGGCAGATACGCAGTATTTT. Amino acids: CASSELNGASGRADTQYF.

V is TRBV25-1 and J is TRBJ2-3; possible D gene TRBD1, 5 bases. Trimming stripped 2 bases from V and 2 bases from J, with 14 bases between. This CDR3 has 16 amino acids. The germline gives CDR1 MGHDK, CDR2 SYGVNS. The CDR3 DNA is TGTGCCAGCAGTGAACCCAAAAAAGGGGCCACAGATACGCAGTATTTT. Amino acid sequence: CASSEPKKGATDTQYF.

V gene TRBV7-6 combines with J gene TRBJ2-3; D is perhaps TRBD2 (6 bases). CDR1 and CDR2 from the germline V gene are SGHVS and FNYEAQ. V shed 3 bases and J shed 1 base, with 11 bases lying between them. This CDR3 region has 15 residues. The CDR3 sequence is CASSFYGGGTDTQYF. The CDR3, as DNA: TGTGCCAGCAGCTTCTACGGCGGGGGCACAGATACGCAGTATTTT. Based on the CDR3 plus reference TRBV7-6 and TRBJ2-3, the full variable domain is GAGVSQSPRYKVTKRGQDVALRCDPISGHVSLYWYRQALGQGPEFLTYFNYEAQQDKSGLPNDRFSAERPEGSISTLTIQRTEQRDSAMYRCASSFYGGGTDTQYFGPGTRLTVL.

The table lists this clone with a count of one. The V and J genes are TRBV7-3 and TRBJ2-3; either TRBD1 or TRBD2 may supply D (5 bases each). Germline CDR1 SGHTA, CDR2 FQGTGA. Trimming cost V 1 base and J 5 bases, with 7 bases left between them. CDR3 size: 13 residues. The CDR3 loop is CASSLRGVDTQYF. The CDR3 nucleotides read TGTGCCAGCAGCTTAAGAGGGGTAGATACGCAGTATTTT.

This rearrangement joins TRBV29-1 to TRBJ2-7; D remains ambiguous. Per germline, CDR1 SQVTM and CDR2 ANQGSEA. The V gene lost 4 bases and the J gene lost 6 bases, with 7 bases spanning the gap. The CDR3 length is 10 residues. The CDR3 DNA reads TGCAGCGTTGTCGAAGGCGAGCAGTACTTC. Its translation is CSVVEGEQYF.

This rearrangement joins TRBV7-9 to TRBJ1-1; unclear D gene. The germline V gene has CDR1 SEHNR and CDR2 FQNEAQ (reference sequence). V dropped 4 bases and J dropped 0 bases, with 9 bases sitting between them. This CDR3 has 14 residues. DNA for the CDR3: TGTGCCAGCAGCTGGGAGCTCGTGAACACTGAAGCTTTCTTT. It translates to CASSWELVNTEAFF.

The chain links TRBV7-6 to TRBJ1-3, with D possibly matching TRBD1 (5 bases). The CDR3 covers 16 residues. V lost 5 bases to trimming and J lost 0 bases, with 14 bases between them. Germline V gene sequence: CDR1 SGHVS, CDR2 FNYEAQ. Here the CDR3 reads CASSLGTAFSGNTIYF. The CDR3 DNA reads TGTGCCAGCAGCCTTGGGACGGCCTTCTCTGGAAACACCATATATTTT.

In this sample, this clone turned up a few times. V and J are TRBV24-1 and TRBJ2-2; 9 bases map to TRBD1. Germline V gene data show CDR1 as KGHDR and CDR2 as SFDVKD. The CDR3 length is 15 residues. With 6 bases clipped from V and 3 bases from J, the junction kept 4 bases outside the gene matches. Written as DNA, the CDR3 is TGTGCCACCAGTCAGGGACAGGGCTACACCGGGGAGCTGTTTTTT. Encoded protein: CATSQGQGYTGELFF.

This chain uses TRBV6-6 with TRBJ2-2, with unresolved D. V lost 5 bases and J lost 0, with 10 bases in between. The CDR3 length is 15 residues. Germline lookup yields CDR1 MNHNY and CDR2 SVGAGI (reference sequence). CDR3 nucleotide sequence: TGTGCCAGCAGTGAGACAAGCGCGAACACCGGGGAGCTGTTTTTT. This sequence encodes CASSETSANTGELFF.

V gene TRBV11-2 combines with J gene TRBJ1-6, with a weak D call TRBD1 (5 bases). Germline V gene data show CDR1 as SGHAT and CDR2 as FQNNGV. This CDR3 is 17 amino acids long. Trimming removed 5 bases at V and 1 base at J, with 15 bases between. The chain's CDR3 is CASSPVGQSSYNSPLHF. CDR3 coding DNA: TGTGCCAGCAGCCCCGTGGGGCAGTCGTCCTATAATTCACCCCTCCACTTT.

This chain joins TRBV5-1 and TRBJ1-6; 8 nucleotides line up with TRBD1. Germline V gene sequence: CDR1 SGHRS, CDR2 YFSETQ. The ends lost 4 bases at V and 6 bases at J; junction bases unmatched: 12. The CDR3 is made up of 17 amino acids. This chain's CDR3 is CASSPKGQATFNSPLHF. The CDR3 DNA is TGCGCCAGCAGCCCGAAGGGACAGGCAACATTTAATTCACCCCTCCACTTT.

The V call is TRBV6-4, the J call TRBJ2-3; the D is unclear. V was trimmed by 2 bases and J by 4 bases, leaving 13 bases between them. CDR3 size: 15 residues. Looked up from germline, CDR1 is MRHNA and CDR2 is SNTAGT. This CDR3 reads CASSDRVSPPDTQYF. DNA of the CDR3: TGTGCCAGCAGTGACCGGGTTAGCCCCCCAGATACGCAGTATTTT.

V usage is TRBV28 and J usage is TRBJ2-2; D is undetermined. In germline, CDR1 is MDHEN, CDR2 SYDVKM. With 1 base removed from V and 0 bases from J, the gap between germline ends came to 6 bases. The CDR3 has 15 residues. In nucleotides, the CDR3 is TGTGCCAGCAGTTTATACAGTACGAACACCGGGGAGCTGTTTTTT. Translating it yields CASSLYSTNTGELFF.

The chain is built from TRBV9 and TRBJ2-2; TRBD1 might be the D (6 bases). Germline CDR1 and CDR2: SGDLS and YYNGEE. The CDR3 has 14 residues. V gave up 3 bases and J gave up 8 bases, with 14 bases separating them. This CDR3 reads CASSETTGKGELFF. The CDR3 DNA reads as TGTGCCAGCAGCGAAACCACAGGGAAAGGGGAGCTGTTTTTT. Looking up the rest from reference TRBV9 and TRBJ2-2 gives the full variable domain: DSGVTQTPKHLITATGQRVTLRCSPRSGDLSVYWYQQSLDQGLQFLIQYYNGEERAKGNILERFSAQQFPDLHSELNLSSLELGDSALYFCASSETTGKGELFFGEGSRLTVL.

This rearrangement joins TRBV5-1 to TRBJ1-6; 7 nucleotides align to TRBD1. This CDR3 region has 17 residues. The junction had 10 bases not matched to a gene; V was cut back by 4 bases and J by 3 bases. The germline V gene has CDR1 SGHRS and CDR2 YFSETQ. The CDR3 loop reads CASSPTTGLGYNSPLHF. CDR3 sequence (DNA): TGCGCCAGCAGCCCGACGACAGGGTTAGGCTATAATTCACCCCTCCACTTT.

The chain combines TRBV30 with TRBJ2-5, with a weak D call TRBD2 (5 bases). The V gene lost 2 bases and the J gene lost 4 bases, with 17 bases spanning the gap. The CDR3 runs 15 residues. The V gene's germline CDR1 is GTSNPN and CDR2 SVGIG (reference sequence). The DNA of the CDR3 is TGTGCCTGGAGTCCCCTGAGGGTTGGGTTAGAGACCCAGTACTTC. This encodes CAWSPLRVGLETQYF.

V usage is TRBV6-6 and J usage is TRBJ1-5; 7 nucleotides match TRBD1. The ends lost 6 bases at V and 7 bases at J; junction bases unmatched: 12. The germline V gene has CDR1 MNHNY and CDR2 SVGAGI (reference sequence). CDR3 length: 15 amino acids. CDR3 amino acids: CASSKGTARSQPQHF. CDR3 DNA sequence: TGTGCCAGCAGCAAAGGGACAGCTCGCAGCCAGCCCCAGCATTTT.

The chain carries TRBV5-1 and TRBJ2-1; D is unclear. The CDR3 spans 12 residues. Germline-derived CDR1 and CDR2 are SGHRS and YFSETQ. V was clipped by 4 bases and J by 6 bases, with 8 bases between them. The CDR3 DNA follows: TGCGCCAGCAGCGAGACGTTCAATGAGCAGTTCTTC. This translates into CASSETFNEQFF.

Only a few counts were recorded for this clone. The chain uses TRBV18 and TRBJ1-4; 7 positions agree with TRBD1. There are 15 residues in the CDR3. CDR1 and CDR2 (germline): KGHSH, LQKENI. J lost 8 bases, V lost 5 bases, and 11 bases had no gene match. DNA for the CDR3: TGTGCCAGCTCATTCCGGGACAGCCCGGCCGAAAAACTGTTTTTT. This codes for CASSFRDSPAEKLFF.

This clone counts as medium-sized. The V call is TRBV6-5, the J call TRBJ1-1; a weak D match, TRBD1 (5 bases). The CDR3 extends over 15 amino acids. Germline values: CDR1 MNHEY, CDR2 SVGAGI. The germline V and J ends were trimmed by 5 bases and 8 bases, with 21 bases remaining between them. The CDR3 is CASSPWDGGRREAFF. CDR3 nucleotide sequence: TGTGCCAGCAGTCCCTGGGATGGGGGGAGAAGGGAAGCTTTCTTT.

The chain links TRBV10-3 to TRBJ2-2, with TRBD2 as a possible D gene (5 bases). CDR1 and CDR2 from the germline V gene are ENHRY and SYGVKD. The CDR3 consists of 15 residues. V was pared by 3 bases and J by 3 bases, with 11 bases between. The CDR3 nucleotides read TGTGCCATCAGTGACATTGGACTTCACACCGGGGAGCTGTTTTTT. Amino acids: CAISDIGLHTGELFF.

This clone was seen only once. The gene calls are TRBV3-1 (or the pseudogene TRBV3-2) and TRBJ1-3, with a tentative D call TRBD1 (5 bases). The CDR3 has 17 amino acids. Germline CDR1 and CDR2: LGHDT and YNNKEL (reference sequence). V was cut by 1 base and J by 0 bases, with 13 bases left in between. This CDR3 is CASSQVIGASSGNTIYF. DNA for the CDR3: TGTGCCAGCAGCCAAGTAATAGGGGCAAGCTCTGGAAACACCATATATTTT.

The CDR3: CASKHQDRPYEQYF. The DNA for the CDR3 is TGTGCCAGCAAACATCAGGACAGACCCTACGAGCAGTACTTC. V gene TRBV2 combines with J gene TRBJ2-7, with D perhaps matching TRBD1 (6 bases). V lost 7 bases and J lost 2, with 15 bases in between. The CDR3 covers 14 residues. Germline CDR1 is SNHLY and CDR2 is FYNNEI.

The genes are TRBV10-3 and TRBJ1-6, with TRBD1 identical over 9 bases. V gave up 8 bases and J gave up 6 bases; unmatched junction bases: 5. Germline V lookup: CDR1 ENHRY, CDR2 SYGVKD. CDR3 length equals 14 residues. CDR3 bases: TGTGCCATCCACAGGGGGCTGAGTAATTCACCCCTCCACTTT. Its translation: CAIHRGLSNSPLHF.

This chain joins TRBV24-1 and TRBJ2-2; D remains unclear. Germline V gene sequence: CDR1 KGHDR, CDR2 SFDVKD. The germline V and J ends were trimmed by 3 bases and 1 base, with 11 bases remaining between them. The CDR3 contains 16 residues. The CDR3, as DNA: TGTGCCACCAGTGATCCCACCGGCAAGAACACCGGGGAGCTGTTTTTT. Translation: CATSDPTGKNTGELFF.

The chain is built from TRBV28 and TRBJ1-1; D is ambiguous. From germline, CDR1 is MDHEN and CDR2 SYDVKM. Trimming pared 4 bases from V and 4 bases from J, leaving 7 bases between. This CDR3 is 12 amino acids long. Here the CDR3 reads CASSWPGTEAFF. CDR3 nucleotide sequence: TGTGCCAGCAGTTGGCCTGGCACTGAAGCTTTCTTT. Full variable domain (remainder filled in from reference TRBV28 and TRBJ1-1): DVKVTQSSRYLVKRTGEKVFLECVQDMDHENMFWYRQDPGLGLRLIYFSYDVKMKEKGDIPEGYSVSREKKERFSLILESASTNQTSMYLCASSWPGTEAFFGQGTRLTVV.